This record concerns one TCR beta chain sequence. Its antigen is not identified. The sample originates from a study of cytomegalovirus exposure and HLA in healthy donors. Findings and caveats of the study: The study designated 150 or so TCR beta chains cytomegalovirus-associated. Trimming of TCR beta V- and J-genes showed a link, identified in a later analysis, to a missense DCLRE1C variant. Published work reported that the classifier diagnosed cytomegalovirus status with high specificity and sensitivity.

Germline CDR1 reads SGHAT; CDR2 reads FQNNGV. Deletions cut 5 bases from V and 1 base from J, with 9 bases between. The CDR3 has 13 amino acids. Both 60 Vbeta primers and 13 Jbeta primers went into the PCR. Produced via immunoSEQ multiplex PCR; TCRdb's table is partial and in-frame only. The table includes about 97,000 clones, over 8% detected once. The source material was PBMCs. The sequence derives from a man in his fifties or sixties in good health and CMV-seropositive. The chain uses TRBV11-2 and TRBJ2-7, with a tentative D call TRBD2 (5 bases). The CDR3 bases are TGTGCCAGCAGCCGGACTGATTCCTACGAGCAGTACTTC. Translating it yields CASSRTDSYEQYF.